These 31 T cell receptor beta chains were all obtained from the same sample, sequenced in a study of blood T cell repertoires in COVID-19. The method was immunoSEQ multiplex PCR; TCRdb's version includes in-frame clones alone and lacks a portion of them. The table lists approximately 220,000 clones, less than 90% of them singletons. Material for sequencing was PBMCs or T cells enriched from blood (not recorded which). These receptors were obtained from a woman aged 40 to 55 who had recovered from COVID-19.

CDR3 region: CASSPGPGSANVLTF. CDR3 bases: TGCGCCAGCAGCCCGGGTCCCGGTAGTGCCAACGTCCTGACTTTC. The rearrangement uses TRBV5-1 and TRBJ2-6; unclear D gene. V lost 4 bases to trimming and J lost 7 bases, with 15 bases between them. This CDR3 region has 15 residues. Germline V gene data show CDR1 as SGHRS and CDR2 as YFSETQ.

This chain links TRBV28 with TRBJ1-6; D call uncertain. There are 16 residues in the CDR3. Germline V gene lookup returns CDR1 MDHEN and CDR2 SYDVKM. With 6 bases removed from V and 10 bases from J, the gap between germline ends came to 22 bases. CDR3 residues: CASRTVSKGVGSPLHF. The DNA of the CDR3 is TGTGCCAGCAGGACCGTTTCGAAGGGAGTCGGGTCACCCCTCCACTTT.

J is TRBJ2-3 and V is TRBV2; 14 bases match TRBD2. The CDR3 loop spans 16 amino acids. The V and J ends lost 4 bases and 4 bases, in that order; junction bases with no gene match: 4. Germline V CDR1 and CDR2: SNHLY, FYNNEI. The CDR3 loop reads CASSAGLAGDADTQYF. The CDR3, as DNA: TGTGCCAGCAGTGCGGGACTAGCGGGAGACGCAGATACGCAGTATTTT.

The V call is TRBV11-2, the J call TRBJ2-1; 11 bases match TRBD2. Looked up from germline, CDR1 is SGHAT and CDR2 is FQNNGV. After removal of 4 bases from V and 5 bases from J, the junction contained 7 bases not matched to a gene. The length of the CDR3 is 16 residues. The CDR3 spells CASSSLKGLADNEQFF. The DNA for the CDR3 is TGTGCCAGCAGCTCACTGAAGGGACTAGCGGACAATGAGCAGTTCTTC.

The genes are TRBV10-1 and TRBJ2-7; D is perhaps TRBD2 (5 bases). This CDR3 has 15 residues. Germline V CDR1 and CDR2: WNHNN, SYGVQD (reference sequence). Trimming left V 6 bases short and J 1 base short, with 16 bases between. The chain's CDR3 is CASRSARERSYEQYV. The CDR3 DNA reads TGCGCCAGCAGGTCGGCGAGGGAGCGGTCCTACGAGCAGTACGTC.

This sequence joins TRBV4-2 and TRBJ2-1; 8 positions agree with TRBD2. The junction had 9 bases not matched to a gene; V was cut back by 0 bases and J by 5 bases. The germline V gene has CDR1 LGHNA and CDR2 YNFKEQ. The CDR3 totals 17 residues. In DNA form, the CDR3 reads TGTGCCAGCAGCCAAGATTCCATAGCGGGATTGGACAATGAGCAGTTCTTC. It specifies CASSQDSIAGLDNEQFF.

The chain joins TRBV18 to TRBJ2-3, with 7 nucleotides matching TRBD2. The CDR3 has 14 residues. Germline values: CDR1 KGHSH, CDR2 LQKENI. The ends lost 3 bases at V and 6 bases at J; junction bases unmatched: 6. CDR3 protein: CASSPVSGTDTQYF. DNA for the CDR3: TGTGCCAGCTCACCCGTCAGCGGGACGGATACGCAGTATTTT.

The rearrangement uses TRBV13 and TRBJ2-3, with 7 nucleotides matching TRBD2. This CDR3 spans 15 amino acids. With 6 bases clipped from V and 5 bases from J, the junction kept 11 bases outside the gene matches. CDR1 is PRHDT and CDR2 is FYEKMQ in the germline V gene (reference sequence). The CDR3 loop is CASRRGVAIGDTQYF. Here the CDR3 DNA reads TGTGCCAGCAGACGGGGGGTTGCCATAGGAGATACGCAGTATTTT.

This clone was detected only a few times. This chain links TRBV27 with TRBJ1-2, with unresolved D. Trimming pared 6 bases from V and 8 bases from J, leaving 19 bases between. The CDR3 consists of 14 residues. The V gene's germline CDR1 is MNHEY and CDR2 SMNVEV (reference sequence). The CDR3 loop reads CASSLDQRLHGYTF. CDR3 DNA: TGTGCCAGCAGCTTAGACCAGAGACTTCACGGCTACACCTTC.

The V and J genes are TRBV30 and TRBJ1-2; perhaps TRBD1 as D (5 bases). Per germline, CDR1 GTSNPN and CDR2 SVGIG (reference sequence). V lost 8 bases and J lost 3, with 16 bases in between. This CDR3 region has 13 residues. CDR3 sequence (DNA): TGTGCCCGCAGACAGACAGACTACTATGGCTACACCTTC. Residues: CARRQTDYYGYTF.

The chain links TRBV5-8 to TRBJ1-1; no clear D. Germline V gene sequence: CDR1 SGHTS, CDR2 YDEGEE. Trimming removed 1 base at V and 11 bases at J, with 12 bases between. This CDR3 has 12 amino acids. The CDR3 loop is CASSLYVGGAFF. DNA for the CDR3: TGTGCCAGCAGCTTGTACGTCGGCGGGGCTTTCTTT.

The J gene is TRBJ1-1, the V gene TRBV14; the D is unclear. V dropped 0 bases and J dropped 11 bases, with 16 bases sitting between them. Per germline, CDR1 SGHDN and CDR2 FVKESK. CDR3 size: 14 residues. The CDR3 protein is CASSQDLGPLPAFF. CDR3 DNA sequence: TGTGCCAGCAGCCAAGATCTCGGTCCGCTTCCGGCTTTCTTT.

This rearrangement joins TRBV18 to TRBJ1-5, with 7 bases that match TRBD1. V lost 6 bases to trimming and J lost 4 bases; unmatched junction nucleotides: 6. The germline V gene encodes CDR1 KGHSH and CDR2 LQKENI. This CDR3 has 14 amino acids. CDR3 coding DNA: TGTGCCAGCTCGGAACGACAGGGTAATCAGCCCCAGCATTTT. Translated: CASSERQGNQPQHF.

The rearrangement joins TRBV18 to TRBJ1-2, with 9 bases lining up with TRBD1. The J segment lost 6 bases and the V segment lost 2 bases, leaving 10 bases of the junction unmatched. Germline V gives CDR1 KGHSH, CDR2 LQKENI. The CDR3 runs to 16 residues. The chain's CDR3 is CASSPVPMRTGDGYTF. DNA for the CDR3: TGTGCCAGCTCACCAGTCCCTATGAGGACAGGGGATGGCTACACCTTC.

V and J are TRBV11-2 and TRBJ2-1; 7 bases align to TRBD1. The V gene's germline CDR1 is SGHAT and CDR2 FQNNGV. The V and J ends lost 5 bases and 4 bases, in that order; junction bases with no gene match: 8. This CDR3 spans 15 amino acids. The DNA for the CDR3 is TGTGCCAGCAGCACAATACAGGGGAGATACAATGAGCAGTTCTTC. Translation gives CASSTIQGRYNEQFF.

CDR3 coding DNA: TGTGCCAGCAGCCCGACAGAGAAAGTGCCGGATACGCAGTATTTT. It specifies CASSPTEKVPDTQYF. The rearrangement joins TRBV7-8 to TRBJ2-3; a possible D gene is TRBD1 (5 bases). CDR3 length: 15 residues. V was cut by 5 bases and J by 6 bases, with 18 bases left in between. From germline, CDR1 is SGHVS and CDR2 FQNEAQ.

The CDR3 DNA reads TGTGCCATCAGTGAACCTACGAGGACAGGGGATGGCTCCTACGAGCAGTACGTC. As protein: CAISEPTRTGDGSYEQYV. This rearrangement joins TRBV10-3 to TRBJ2-7; 9 nucleotides align to TRBD1. V shed 3 bases and J 0 bases; nucleotides not matched to a gene: 12. CDR1 and CDR2 from the germline V gene are ENHRY and SYGVKD. The CDR3 is made up of 18 amino acids.

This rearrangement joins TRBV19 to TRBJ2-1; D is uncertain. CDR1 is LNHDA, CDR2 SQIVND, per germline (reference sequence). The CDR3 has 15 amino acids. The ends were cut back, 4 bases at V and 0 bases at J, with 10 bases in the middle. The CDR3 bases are TGTGCCAGTAGTAACGCGCTAAGCTCCTACAATGAGCAGTTCTTC. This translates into CASSNALSSYNEQFF.

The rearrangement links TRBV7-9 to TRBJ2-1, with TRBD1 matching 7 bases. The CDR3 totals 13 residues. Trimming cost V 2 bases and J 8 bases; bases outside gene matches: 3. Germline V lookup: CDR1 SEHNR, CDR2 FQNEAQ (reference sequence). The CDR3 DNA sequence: TGTGCCAGCAGCTTAAACAGGGGCGATGAGCAGTTCTTC. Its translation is CASSLNRGDEQFF.

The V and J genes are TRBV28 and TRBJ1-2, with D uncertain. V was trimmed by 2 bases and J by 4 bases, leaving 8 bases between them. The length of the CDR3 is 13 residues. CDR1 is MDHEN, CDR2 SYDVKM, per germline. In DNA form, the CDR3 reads TGTGCCAGCAGTTTAAGTGACTTCTATGGCTACACCTTC. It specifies CASSLSDFYGYTF.

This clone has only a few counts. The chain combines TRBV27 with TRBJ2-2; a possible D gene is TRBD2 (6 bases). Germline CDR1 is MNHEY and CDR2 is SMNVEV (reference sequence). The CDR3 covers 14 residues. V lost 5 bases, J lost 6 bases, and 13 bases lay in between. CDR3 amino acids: CASSPGRGSGELFF. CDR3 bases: TGTGCCAGCAGTCCGGGCCGGGGGTCCGGGGAGCTGTTTTTT.

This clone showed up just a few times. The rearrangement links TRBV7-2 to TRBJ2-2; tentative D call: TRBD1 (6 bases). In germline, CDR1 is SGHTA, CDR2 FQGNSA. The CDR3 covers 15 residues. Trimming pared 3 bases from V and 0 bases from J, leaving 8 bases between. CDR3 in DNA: TGTGCCAGCAGCTTCAACAGGGCGAACACCGGGGAGCTGTTTTTT. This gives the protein CASSFNRANTGELFF.

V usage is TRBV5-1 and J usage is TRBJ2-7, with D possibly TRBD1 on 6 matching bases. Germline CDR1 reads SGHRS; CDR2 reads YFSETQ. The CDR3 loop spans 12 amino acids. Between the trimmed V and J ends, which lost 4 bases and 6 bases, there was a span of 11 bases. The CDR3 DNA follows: TGCGCCAGCAGCCTTACAGGGAGCGAGCAGTACTTC. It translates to CASSLTGSEQYF.

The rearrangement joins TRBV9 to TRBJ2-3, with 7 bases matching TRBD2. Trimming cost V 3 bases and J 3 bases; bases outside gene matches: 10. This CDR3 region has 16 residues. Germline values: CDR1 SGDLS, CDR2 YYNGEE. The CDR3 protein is CASSAVGGRGTDTQYF. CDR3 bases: TGTGCCAGCAGCGCAGTAGGCGGGAGAGGAACAGATACGCAGTATTTT. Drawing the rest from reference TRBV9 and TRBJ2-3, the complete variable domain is DSGVTQTPKHLITATGQRVTLRCSPRSGDLSVYWYQQSLDQGLQFLIQYYNGEERAKGNILERFSAQQFPDLHSELNLSSLELGDSALYFCASSAVGGRGTDTQYFGPGTRLTVL.

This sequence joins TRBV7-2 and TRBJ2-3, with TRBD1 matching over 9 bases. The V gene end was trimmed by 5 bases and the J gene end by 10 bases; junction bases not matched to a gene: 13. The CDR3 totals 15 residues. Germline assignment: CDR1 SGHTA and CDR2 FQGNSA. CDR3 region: CASSQGQGGTLPQYF. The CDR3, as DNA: TGTGCCAGCAGCCAGGGACAGGGTGGAACTCTTCCGCAGTATTTT.

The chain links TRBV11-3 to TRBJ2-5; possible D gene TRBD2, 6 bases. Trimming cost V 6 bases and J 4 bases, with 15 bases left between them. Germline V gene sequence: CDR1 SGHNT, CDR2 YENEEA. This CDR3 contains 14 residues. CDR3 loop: CASSFGGWGETQYF. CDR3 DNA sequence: TGTGCCAGCAGTTTCGGGGGATGGGGAGAGACCCAGTACTTC.

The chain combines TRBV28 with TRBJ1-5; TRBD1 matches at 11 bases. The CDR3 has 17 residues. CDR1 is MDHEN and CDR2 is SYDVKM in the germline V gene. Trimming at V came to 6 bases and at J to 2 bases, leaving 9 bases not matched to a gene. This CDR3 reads CASSPPGGQGGNQPQHF. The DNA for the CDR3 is TGTGCCAGCAGCCCCCCCGGGGGACAGGGGGGCAATCAGCCCCAGCATTTT.

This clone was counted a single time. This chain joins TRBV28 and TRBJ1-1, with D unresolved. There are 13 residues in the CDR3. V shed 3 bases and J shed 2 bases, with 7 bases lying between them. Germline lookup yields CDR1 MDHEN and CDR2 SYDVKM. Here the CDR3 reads CASSFWANTEAFF. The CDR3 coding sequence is TGTGCCAGCAGTTTTTGGGCCAACACTGAAGCTTTCTTT.

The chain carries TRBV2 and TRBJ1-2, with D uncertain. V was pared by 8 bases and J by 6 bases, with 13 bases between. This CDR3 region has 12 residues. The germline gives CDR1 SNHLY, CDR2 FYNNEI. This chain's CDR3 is CASGGGFNGYTF. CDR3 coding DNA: TGTGCCAGCGGTGGAGGGTTTAATGGCTACACCTTC.

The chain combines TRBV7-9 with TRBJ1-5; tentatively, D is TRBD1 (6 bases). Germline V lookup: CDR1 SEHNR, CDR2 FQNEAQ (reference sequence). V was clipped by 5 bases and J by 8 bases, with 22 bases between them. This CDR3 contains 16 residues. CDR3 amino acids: CASSRGGRSQIEPQHF. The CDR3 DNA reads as TGTGCCAGCAGCCGGGGGGGGCGGTCCCAAATCGAGCCCCAGCATTTT.

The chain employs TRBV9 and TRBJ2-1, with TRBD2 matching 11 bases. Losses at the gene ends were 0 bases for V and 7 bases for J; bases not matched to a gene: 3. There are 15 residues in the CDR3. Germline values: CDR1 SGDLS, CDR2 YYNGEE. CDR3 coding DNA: TGTGCCAGCAGCGTAGAGGCTAGCGGGAGGAATGAGCAGTTCTTC. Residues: CASSVEASGRNEQFF.